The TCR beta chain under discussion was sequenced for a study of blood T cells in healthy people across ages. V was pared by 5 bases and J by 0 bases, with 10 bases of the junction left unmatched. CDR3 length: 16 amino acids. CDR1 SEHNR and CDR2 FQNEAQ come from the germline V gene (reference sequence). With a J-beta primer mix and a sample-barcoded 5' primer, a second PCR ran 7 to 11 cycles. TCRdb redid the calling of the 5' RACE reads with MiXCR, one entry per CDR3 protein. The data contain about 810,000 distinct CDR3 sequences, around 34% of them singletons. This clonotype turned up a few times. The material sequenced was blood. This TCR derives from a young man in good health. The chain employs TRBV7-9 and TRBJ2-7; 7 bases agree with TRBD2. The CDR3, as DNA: TGTGCCAGCAGCCCAACCGGGACTACGAGCTCCTACGAGCAGTACTTC. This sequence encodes CASSPTGTTSSYEQYF.